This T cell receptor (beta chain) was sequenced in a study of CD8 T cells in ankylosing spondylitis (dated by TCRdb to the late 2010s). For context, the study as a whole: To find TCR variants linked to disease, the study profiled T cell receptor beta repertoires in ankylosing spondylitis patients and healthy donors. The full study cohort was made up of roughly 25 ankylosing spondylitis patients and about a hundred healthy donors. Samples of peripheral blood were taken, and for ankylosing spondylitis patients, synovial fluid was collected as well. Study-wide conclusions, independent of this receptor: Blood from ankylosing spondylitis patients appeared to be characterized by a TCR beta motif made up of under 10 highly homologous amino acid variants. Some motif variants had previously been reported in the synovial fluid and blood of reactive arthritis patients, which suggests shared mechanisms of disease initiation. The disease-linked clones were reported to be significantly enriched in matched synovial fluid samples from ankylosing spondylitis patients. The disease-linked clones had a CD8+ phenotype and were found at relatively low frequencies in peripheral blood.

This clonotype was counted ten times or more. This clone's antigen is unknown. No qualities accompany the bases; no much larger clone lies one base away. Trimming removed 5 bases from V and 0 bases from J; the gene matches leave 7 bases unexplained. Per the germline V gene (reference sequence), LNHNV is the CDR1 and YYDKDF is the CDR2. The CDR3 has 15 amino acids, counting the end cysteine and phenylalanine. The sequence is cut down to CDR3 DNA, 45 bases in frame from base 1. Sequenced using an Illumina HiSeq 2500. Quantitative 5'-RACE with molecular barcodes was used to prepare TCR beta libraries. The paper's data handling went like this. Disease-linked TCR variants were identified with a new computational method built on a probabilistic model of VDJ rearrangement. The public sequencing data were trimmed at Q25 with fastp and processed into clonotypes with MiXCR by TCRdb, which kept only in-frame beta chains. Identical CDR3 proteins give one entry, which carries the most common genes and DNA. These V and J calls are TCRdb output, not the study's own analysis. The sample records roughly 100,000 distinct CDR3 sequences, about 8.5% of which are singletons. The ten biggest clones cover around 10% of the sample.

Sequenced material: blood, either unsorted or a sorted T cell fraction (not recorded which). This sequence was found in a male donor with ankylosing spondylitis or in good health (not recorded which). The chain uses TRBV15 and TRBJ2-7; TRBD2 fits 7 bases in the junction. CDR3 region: CATSFGRFNSYEQYF. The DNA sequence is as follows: TGTGCCACCAGCTTCGGGAGGTTCAACTCCTACGAGCAGTACTTC.